What follows are 13 T cell receptor beta chains derived from one specimen sequenced in a study of blood T cell repertoires in COVID-19 (dated by TCRdb to about 2020). Libraries were made using the immunoSEQ multiplex PCR assay. TCRdb mirrors the immuneACCESS table, restricted to in-frame sequences. Some clones are absent from its copies; in checked studies, under half trace to an unresolved V gene, and the reason for the others is unknown. This sample holds approximately 100,000 clones; roughly 92% were observed only once. Less than 7.5% of the sample comes from the top ten. Sequencing used peripheral blood. These receptors all stem from a man aged 45-65 years with active COVID-19.

This clone has just one count. The V and J genes are TRBV2 and TRBJ1-4; 7 bases align to TRBD1. V dropped 7 bases and J dropped 0; count of bases not matched to a gene: 2. There are 14 residues in the CDR3. In germline, CDR1 is SNHLY, CDR2 FYNNEI. CDR3 sequence reads: CASKGTATNEKLFF. CDR3 DNA: TGTGCCAGCAAGGGGACAGCAACTAATGAAAAACTGTTTTTT.

The rearrangement uses TRBV5-1 and TRBJ2-1, with 8 bases fitting TRBD1. The V gene end was trimmed by 0 bases and the J gene end by 2 bases; junction bases not matched to a gene: 4. This CDR3 spans 16 amino acids. Germline loops: CDR1 SGHRS, CDR2 YFSETQ. The CDR3 sequence: CASSLEGQGAYNEQFF. The CDR3 nucleotides are TGCGCCAGCAGCTTGGAAGGACAGGGAGCCTACAATGAGCAGTTCTTC.

This chain joins TRBV30 and TRBJ2-3; D might be TRBD2 (6 bases). The CDR3 spans 14 residues. Between the trimmed V and J ends, which lost 2 bases and 4 bases, there was a span of 13 bases. CDR1 GTSNPN and CDR2 SVGIG come from the germline V gene (reference sequence). CDR3 loop: CAWSRGEAPDTQYF. Written as DNA, the CDR3 is TGTGCCTGGAGTCGAGGGGAGGCCCCAGATACGCAGTATTTT.

J is TRBJ2-4 and V is TRBV6-1; the D gene is possibly TRBD2 (6 bases). The V gene's germline CDR1 is MNHNS and CDR2 SASEGT. There are 16 residues in the CDR3. The ends were cut back, 4 bases at V and 7 bases at J, with 20 bases in the middle. The CDR3 coding sequence is TGTGCCAGCAGTGGCCTTGCCGCGGTAGGAGGGAACATTCAGTACTTC. Its translation is CASSGLAAVGGNIQYF.

The chain recombines TRBV19 with TRBJ2-1; 8 bases map to TRBD2. Germline lookup yields CDR1 LNHDA and CDR2 SQIVND (reference sequence). Unmatched junction bases numbered 9, after V lost 7 bases and J lost 7 bases. The CDR3 is made up of 14 amino acids. CDR3 bases: TGTGCCAGTAAGCGTACTAGCGGAAGGAATGAGCAGTTCTTC. This gives the protein CASKRTSGRNEQFF.

The chain has TRBV20-1 and TRBJ2-1; 8 nucleotides agree with TRBD2. This CDR3 has 14 amino acids. The V and J ends lost 3 bases and 6 bases, in that order; junction bases with no gene match: 7. The V gene's germline CDR1 is DFQATT and CDR2 SNEGSKA (reference sequence). This CDR3 reads CSASLAGLGNEQFF. The CDR3 DNA is TGCAGTGCTAGTTTAGCGGGATTGGGCAATGAGCAGTTCTTC.

The chain is built from TRBV18 and TRBJ2-7; 13 bases line up with TRBD2. This CDR3 has 15 amino acids. J was trimmed by 2 bases and V by 2 bases; bases with no gene match: 0. Germline lookup yields CDR1 KGHSH and CDR2 LQKENI. The CDR3 DNA reads TGTGCCAGCTCACCAGGACTAGCGGGAGCCTACGAGCAGTACTTC. It yields the protein CASSPGLAGAYEQYF. The full variable domain, in which reference TRBV18 and TRBJ2-7 provide the parts outside the CDR3, is NAGVMQNPRHLVRRRGQEARLRCSPMKGHSHVYWYRQLPEEGLKFMVYLQKENIIDESGMPKERFSAEFPKEGPSILRIQQVVRGDSAAYFCASSPGLAGAYEQYFGPGTRLTVT.

The V call is TRBV30, the J call TRBJ1-5; D remains unclear. The CDR3 contains 16 residues. Germline lookup yields CDR1 GTSNPN and CDR2 SVGIG (reference sequence). Trimming shortened V by 0 bases and J by 0 bases, and 12 bases separated the two germline ends. This CDR3 is CAWSVSAATSNQPQHF. CDR3 in DNA: TGTGCCTGGAGTGTATCGGCAGCGACTAGCAATCAGCCCCAGCATTTT.

This chain uses TRBV2 with TRBJ1-4; D ambiguous. V shed 6 bases and J shed 7 bases, with 9 bases lying between them. The CDR3 spans 12 residues. Looked up from germline, CDR1 is SNHLY and CDR2 is FYNNEI. Here the CDR3 DNA reads TGTGCCAGCAGGGGTACGGGTGAAAAACTGTTTTTT. Translated: CASRGTGEKLFF.

The chain combines TRBV28 with TRBJ1-4, with D possibly TRBD1 on 5 matching bases. CDR1 MDHEN and CDR2 SYDVKM come from the germline V gene. Trimming removed 2 bases from V and 6 bases from J, with 10 bases in between. The CDR3 length is 14 residues. Written as DNA, the CDR3 is TGTGCCAGCAGTTTACCCCAGGGTGATGAAAAACTGTTTTTT. Residues: CASSLPQGDEKLFF.

The chain has TRBV18 and TRBJ2-7; TRBD1 aligns across 8 bases. CDR3 length: 15 amino acids. Germline CDR1 and CDR2: KGHSH and LQKENI. Trimming took 5 bases from V and 0 from J; bases not matched to a gene: 6. The CDR3 region is CASSARDRSSYEQYF. In nucleotides, the CDR3 is TGTGCCAGCTCAGCGCGGGACAGGAGCTCCTACGAGCAGTACTTC.

This clone was seen a single time. The V and J genes are TRBV12-5 and TRBJ2-3; D is uncertain. The V end lost 3 bases, the J end lost 3 bases, and 4 bases lay between the germline ends. Germline V lookup: CDR1 LGHNT, CDR2 FRNRAP. The length of the CDR3 is 12 residues. The CDR3 DNA follows: TGTGCTAGTGGTTTCAATACAGATACGCAGTATTTT. The encoded protein is CASGFNTDTQYF.

The V and J genes are TRBV2 and TRBJ1-2, with 9 bases matching TRBD1. The CDR3 has 12 amino acids. V gave up 7 bases and J gave up 7 bases; unmatched junction bases: 4. The germline CDR1 and CDR2 sequences are SNHLY and FYNNEI. The CDR3 nucleotides read TGTGCCAGCACCGGGACAGGGTTTGGCTACACCTTC. Translation: CASTGTGFGYTF.